The next 23 T cell receptor beta chains were all read from a single sample in a study of OX40 agonist ivuxolimab in advanced cancers. Clones were sequenced by immunoSEQ multiplex PCR, and TCRdb holds only the in-frame ones, with some missing. The sample carries some 99,000 clones, approximately 93% recorded once. Sequencing was performed on CD4+ or CD8+ T cells sorted from blood, taken in a trial of the OX40 agonist ivuxolimab. Receptors originate from an adult with an advanced solid tumor such as melanoma, head and neck, liver or kidney cancer.

This chain links TRBV28 with TRBJ2-1; the D gene could be TRBD1 or TRBD2 (6 bases each). This CDR3 has 14 residues. Germline CDR1 MDHEN, CDR2 SYDVKM. Trimming cost V 6 bases and J 7 bases, with 16 bases left between them. The CDR3 region is CASRPTLGGNEQFF. CDR3 in DNA: TGTGCCAGCAGGCCGACCTTAGGGGGGAATGAGCAGTTCTTC. The full variable domain, with the rest looked up from reference TRBV28 and TRBJ2-1, is DVKVTQSSRYLVKRTGEKVFLECVQDMDHENMFWYRQDPGLGLRLIYFSYDVKMKEKGDIPEGYSVSREKKERFSLILESASTNQTSMYLCASRPTLGGNEQFFGPGTRLTVL.

The gene calls are TRBV18 and TRBJ1-6; D is uncertain. V lost 3 bases and J lost 12, with 9 bases in between. Germline loops: CDR1 KGHSH, CDR2 LQKENI. The CDR3 has 12 residues. The CDR3 DNA is TGTGCCAGCTCACCCGTCTCCGGACCCCTCCACTTT. Protein sequence: CASSPVSGPLHF.

The chain links TRBV7-9 to TRBJ1-3; D is ambiguous. The CDR3 runs to 14 residues. Germline V CDR1 and CDR2: SEHNR, FQNEAQ (reference sequence). V lost 5 bases, J lost 4 bases, and 12 bases lay in between. DNA of the CDR3: TGTGCCAGCAGCCCCCGGACGCTCGGAAACACCATATATTTT. It encodes CASSPRTLGNTIYF.

J is TRBJ2-1 and V is TRBV4-1, with a possible D match to TRBD1 (6 bases). The CDR3 sequence is 17 residues long. Germline V gene data show CDR1 as MGHRA and CDR2 as YSYEKL. Deletions cut 2 bases from V and 3 bases from J, with 17 bases between. The CDR3 DNA reads as TGCGCCAGCAGCCAAAGCGGTGGGACACTTAACTACAATGAGCAGTTCTTC. This translates into CASSQSGGTLNYNEQFF.

The CDR3 nucleotides are TGCAGCGTTGGGGGAAATCAGGCTAATGAAAAACTGTTTTTT. Protein sequence: CSVGGNQANEKLFF. The V call is TRBV29-1, the J call TRBJ1-4; no clear D gene. V was pared by 4 bases and J by 3 bases, with 12 bases between. Germline V gives CDR1 SQVTM, CDR2 ANQGSEA. This CDR3 contains 14 residues.

The rearrangement uses TRBV29-1 and TRBJ2-7; D gene ambiguous. This CDR3 spans 13 amino acids. The V and J ends lost 4 bases and 9 bases respectively, with 19 bases between them. Germline loops: CDR1 SQVTM, CDR2 ANQGSEA. For the CDR3, the DNA is TGCAGCGTTGGGGAAAACCGCCGCGGCGGGCAGTACTTC. This gives the protein CSVGENRRGGQYF.

The chain uses TRBV6-1 and TRBJ1-2; 9 nucleotides agree with TRBD1. The CDR3 spans 13 residues. Germline loops: CDR1 MNHNS, CDR2 SASEGT. V shed 6 bases and J 5 bases; nucleotides not matched to a gene: 4. The CDR3 reads CASRTGGFYGYTF. DNA for the CDR3: TGTGCCAGCAGGACAGGGGGATTTTATGGCTACACCTTC.

The chain is built from TRBV7-9 and TRBJ2-5; TRBD1 agrees at 7 bases. Gene TRBJ2-7 matches the end of the DNA better, so the J call may be wrong. This CDR3 is built from 17 residues. Germline CDR1 reads SEHNR; CDR2 reads FQNEAQ (reference sequence). Here the CDR3 DNA reads TGTGCCAGCAGTCCCAACCCCCCGGGACAGATGTCCTACGAGCAGTACTTC. Its translation: CASSPNPPGQMSYEQYF.

The chain has TRBV5-4 and TRBJ2-7; D possibly corresponds to TRBD2 (7 bases). The V gene lost 5 bases and the J gene lost 5 bases, with 11 bases spanning the gap. Germline V gene data show CDR1 as SGHNT and CDR2 as YYREEE (reference sequence). This CDR3 comprises 12 residues. The CDR3 reads CASRGAGDEQYF. Written as DNA, the CDR3 is TGTGCCAGCAGGGGGGCGGGGGACGAGCAGTACTTC.

V gene TRBV29-1 combines with J gene TRBJ1-2, with D maybe TRBD1 (6 bases). Germline V gene lookup returns CDR1 SQVTM and CDR2 ANQGSEA. There are 13 residues in the CDR3. Trimming removed 3 bases at V and 0 bases at J, with 8 bases between. Written as DNA, the CDR3 is TGCAGCGTTGACGGGGGCCCTAACTATGGCTACACCTTC. Translation: CSVDGGPNYGYTF.

The CDR3 is CASSENITPVGTQYF. The CDR3, as DNA: TGTGCCAGCAGTGAAAACATAACCCCCGTAGGTACGCAGTATTTT. V usage is TRBV2 and J usage is TRBJ2-3; no firm D call. The germline V gene has CDR1 SNHLY and CDR2 FYNNEI. The length of the CDR3 is 15 residues. Trimming pared 2 bases from V and 8 bases from J, leaving 17 bases between.

The V call is TRBV7-2, the J call TRBJ2-3; the D gene is possibly TRBD2 (5 bases). The CDR3 sequence is 17 residues long. CDR1 is SGHTA and CDR2 is FQGNSA in the germline V gene. V was shortened by 5 bases and J by 3 bases, with 21 bases between the two germline ends. CDR3 nucleotides: TGTGCCAGCAGCCCTCGGTGGGGTTCTACGGGAACAGATACGCAGTATTTT. Its translation: CASSPRWGSTGTDTQYF.

V is TRBV9 and J is TRBJ2-7; 9 bases are shared with TRBD1. The length of the CDR3 is 15 residues. Germline V CDR1 and CDR2: SGDLS, YYNGEE. The V and J ends lost 3 bases and 0 bases, in that order; junction bases with no gene match: 4. The CDR3 loop is CASSAQTGGSYEQYF. In DNA, the CDR3 is TGTGCCAGCAGCGCCCAGACAGGGGGCTCCTACGAGCAGTACTTC.

The chain has TRBV7-2 and TRBJ1-5; D uncertain. This CDR3 is built from 13 residues. V was cut by 5 bases and J by 4 bases, with 9 bases left in between. CDR1 is SGHTA, CDR2 FQGNSA, per germline. The CDR3 loop is CASSSQSNQPQHF. The CDR3 coding sequence is TGTGCCAGCAGCAGCCAGTCGAATCAGCCCCAGCATTTT.

The chain joins TRBV6-5 to TRBJ2-3; D perhaps matches TRBD1 (5 bases). The CDR3 loop spans 13 amino acids. Germline V gene sequence: CDR1 MNHEY, CDR2 SVGAGI. V was pared by 6 bases and J by 0 bases, with 7 bases between. CDR3 loop: CASSRQSTDTQYF. Written as DNA, the CDR3 is TGTGCCAGCAGCCGACAGAGCACAGATACGCAGTATTTT.

V gene TRBV7-2 combines with J gene TRBJ1-2, with TRBD1 identical over 7 bases. V gave up 8 bases and J gave up 6 bases; unmatched junction bases: 9. Per the germline V gene, CDR1 is SGHTA and CDR2 is FQGNSA. The CDR3 totals 13 residues. The chain's CDR3 is CASAPRQGDGYTF. CDR3 DNA: TGTGCCAGCGCCCCGAGACAGGGTGATGGCTACACCTTC.

The chain employs TRBV2 and TRBJ1-5, with TRBD1 identical over 8 bases. Germline V gene lookup returns CDR1 SNHLY and CDR2 FYNNEI. This CDR3 is 16 amino acids long. V shed 4 bases, J shed 4 bases, and the junction held 9 bases outside the gene matches. Here the CDR3 reads CASSVAGGVGNQPQHF. In nucleotides, the CDR3 is TGTGCCAGCAGTGTTGCAGGGGGCGTTGGGAATCAGCCCCAGCATTTT.

The chain employs TRBV28 and TRBJ2-5; 10 bases line up with TRBD1. Germline values: CDR1 MDHEN, CDR2 SYDVKM. The CDR3 contains 14 residues. The V gene end was trimmed by 7 bases and the J gene end by 5 bases; junction bases not matched to a gene: 7. The CDR3 is CASTMTGGRETQYF. The CDR3 region has the DNA TGTGCCAGCACCATGACAGGGGGCAGGGAGACCCAGTACTTC.

The CDR3 loop reads CASKRTGANRDYGYTF. The CDR3 DNA is TGTGCCAGTAAAAGGACAGGGGCAAATCGGGACTATGGCTACACCTTC. The chain has TRBV2 and TRBJ1-2; 9 bases are shared with TRBD1. The CDR3 extends over 16 amino acids. With 9 bases clipped from V and 3 bases from J, the junction kept 14 bases outside the gene matches. The germline V gene has CDR1 SNHLY and CDR2 FYNNEI.

Only one count was recorded for this clone. This chain connects TRBV6-5 to TRBJ2-7; D uncertain. There are 13 residues in the CDR3. Trimming took off 5 bases at V and 0 bases at J, with 8 bases between the two ends. CDR1 MNHEY and CDR2 SVGAGI come from the germline V gene. The CDR3 DNA follows: TGTGCCAGCAGTCGTTCGGGCTCCTACGAGCAGTACTTC. Its translation: CASSRSGSYEQYF.

The CDR3 loop is CASSLDQSGTSGNNEQFF. CDR3 in DNA: TGTGCCAGCAGCTTAGATCAATCGGGGACTAGCGGGAACAATGAGCAGTTCTTC. V is TRBV11-3 and J is TRBJ2-1, with 13 bases fitting TRBD2. V was clipped by 0 bases and J by 5 bases; unmatched bases: 7. Germline values: CDR1 SGHNT, CDR2 YENEEA. The CDR3 is 18 amino acids.

This clone was observed once. The chain carries TRBV5-1 and TRBJ2-3; D gene unclear. The CDR3 spans 12 residues. The ends were cut back, 0 bases at V and 9 bases at J, with 8 bases in the middle. CDR1 and CDR2 (germline): SGHRS, YFSETQ. In DNA, the CDR3 is TGCGCCAGCAGCTTGGTCCTCGACACGCAGTATTTT. Its translation is CASSLVLDTQYF.

This clone was recorded once. The chain employs TRBV7-9 and TRBJ2-3; no clear D gene. The CDR3 sequence is 13 residues long. Germline V lookup: CDR1 SEHNR, CDR2 FQNEAQ (reference sequence). The V end lost 5 bases, the J end lost 7 bases, and 13 bases lay between the germline ends. CDR3 nucleotide sequence: TGTGCCAGCAGCCCAGGTCCAGGCAATACGCAGTATTTT. Its protein product is CASSPGPGNTQYF.